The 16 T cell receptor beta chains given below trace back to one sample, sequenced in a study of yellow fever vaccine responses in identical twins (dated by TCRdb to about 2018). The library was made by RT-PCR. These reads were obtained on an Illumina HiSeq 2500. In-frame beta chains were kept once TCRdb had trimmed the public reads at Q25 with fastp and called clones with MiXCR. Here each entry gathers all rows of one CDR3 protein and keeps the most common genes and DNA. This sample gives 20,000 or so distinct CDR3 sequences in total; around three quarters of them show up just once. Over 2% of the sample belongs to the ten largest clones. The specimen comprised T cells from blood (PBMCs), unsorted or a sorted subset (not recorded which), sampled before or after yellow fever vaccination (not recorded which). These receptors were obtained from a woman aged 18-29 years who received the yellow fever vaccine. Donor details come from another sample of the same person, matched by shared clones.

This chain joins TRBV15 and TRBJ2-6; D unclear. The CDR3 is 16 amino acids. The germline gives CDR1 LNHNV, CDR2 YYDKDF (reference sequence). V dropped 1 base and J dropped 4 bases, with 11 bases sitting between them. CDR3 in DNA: TGTGCCACCAGCAGAGGGGGAAAAGCGGGGGCCAACGTCCTGACTTTC. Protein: CATSRGGKAGANVLTF.

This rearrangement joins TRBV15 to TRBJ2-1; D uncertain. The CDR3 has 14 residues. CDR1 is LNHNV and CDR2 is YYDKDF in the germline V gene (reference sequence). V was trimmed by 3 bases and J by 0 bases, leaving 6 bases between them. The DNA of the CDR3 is TGTGCCACCAGCAGCGGTCGCTCCTACAATGAGCAGTTCTTC. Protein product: CATSSGRSYNEQFF.

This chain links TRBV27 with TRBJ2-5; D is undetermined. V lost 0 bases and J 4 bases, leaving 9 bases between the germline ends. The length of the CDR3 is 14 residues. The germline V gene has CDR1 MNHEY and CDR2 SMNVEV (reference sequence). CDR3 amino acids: CASSLSALGETQYF. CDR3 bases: TGTGCCAGCAGTTTATCGGCCTTAGGAGAGACCCAGTACTTC.

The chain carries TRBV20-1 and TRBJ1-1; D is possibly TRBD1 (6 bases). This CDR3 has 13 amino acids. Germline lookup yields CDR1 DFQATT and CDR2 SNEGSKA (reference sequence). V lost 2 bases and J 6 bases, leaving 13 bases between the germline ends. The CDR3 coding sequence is TGCAGTGCTAGACCCTCGGGGGGCGCTGAAGCTTTCTTT. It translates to CSARPSGGAEAFF.

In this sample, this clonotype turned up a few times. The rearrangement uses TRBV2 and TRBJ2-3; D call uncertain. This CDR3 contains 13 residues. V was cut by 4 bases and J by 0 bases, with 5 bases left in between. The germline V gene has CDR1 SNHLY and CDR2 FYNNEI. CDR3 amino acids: CASSAPSTDTQYF. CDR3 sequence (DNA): TGTGCCAGCAGTGCCCCAAGCACAGATACGCAGTATTTT. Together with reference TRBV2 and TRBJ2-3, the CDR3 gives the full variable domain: EPEVTQTPSHQVTQMGQEVILRCVPISNHLYFYWYRQILGQKVEFLVSFYNNEISEKSEIFDDQFSVERPDGSNFTLKIRSTKLEDSAMYFCASSAPSTDTQYFGPGTRLTVL.

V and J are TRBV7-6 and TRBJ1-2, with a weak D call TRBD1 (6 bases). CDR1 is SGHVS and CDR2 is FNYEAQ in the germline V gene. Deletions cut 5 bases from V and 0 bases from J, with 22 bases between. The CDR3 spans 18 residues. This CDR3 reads CASSARPQRQATNYGYTF. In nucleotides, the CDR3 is TGTGCCAGCAGCGCCCGGCCGCAAAGACAGGCTACTAACTATGGCTACACCTTC.

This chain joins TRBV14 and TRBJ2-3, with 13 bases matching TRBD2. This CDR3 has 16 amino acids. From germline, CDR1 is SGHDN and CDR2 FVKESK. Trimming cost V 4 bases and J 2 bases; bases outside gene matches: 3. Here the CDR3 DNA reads TGTGCCAGCAGCCCCGGGACTAGCGGGGCCACAGATACGCAGTATTTT. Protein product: CASSPGTSGATDTQYF.

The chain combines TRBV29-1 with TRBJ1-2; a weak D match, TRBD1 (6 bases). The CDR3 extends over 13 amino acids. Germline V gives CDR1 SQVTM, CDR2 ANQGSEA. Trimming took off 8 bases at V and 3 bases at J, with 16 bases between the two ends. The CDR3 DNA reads TGCAGCTCCGACTTGCACAGGGACTATGGCTACACCTTC. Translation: CSSDLHRDYGYTF.

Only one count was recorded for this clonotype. CDR3 amino acids: CSARAPLSGIVEFF. CDR3 in DNA: TGCAGTGCTAGAGCCCCCCTTAGCGGGATCGTGGAGTTCTTC. The J gene is TRBJ2-1, the V gene TRBV20-1; 8 bases are shared with TRBD2. Germline V gene sequence: CDR1 DFQATT, CDR2 SNEGSKA (reference sequence). This CDR3 is 14 amino acids long. Losses at the gene ends were 1 base for V and 14 bases for J; bases not matched to a gene: 13.

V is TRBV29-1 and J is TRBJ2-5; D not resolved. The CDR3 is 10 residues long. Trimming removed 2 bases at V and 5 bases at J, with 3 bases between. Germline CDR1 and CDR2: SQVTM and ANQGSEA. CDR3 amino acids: CSVEQETQYF. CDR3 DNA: TGCAGCGTTGAACAGGAGACCCAGTACTTC.

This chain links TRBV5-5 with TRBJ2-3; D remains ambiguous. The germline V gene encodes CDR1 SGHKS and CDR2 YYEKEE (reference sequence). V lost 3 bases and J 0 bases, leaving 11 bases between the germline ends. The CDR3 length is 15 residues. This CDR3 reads CASSYSVGSTDTQYF. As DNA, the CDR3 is TGTGCCAGCAGCTACTCCGTGGGGAGCACAGATACGCAGTATTTT.

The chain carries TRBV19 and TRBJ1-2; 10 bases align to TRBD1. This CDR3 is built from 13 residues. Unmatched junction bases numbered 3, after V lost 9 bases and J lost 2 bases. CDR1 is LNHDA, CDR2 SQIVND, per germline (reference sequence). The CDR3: CASRDRGNYGYTF. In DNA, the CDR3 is TGTGCCAGCCGGGACAGGGGCAACTATGGCTACACCTTC.

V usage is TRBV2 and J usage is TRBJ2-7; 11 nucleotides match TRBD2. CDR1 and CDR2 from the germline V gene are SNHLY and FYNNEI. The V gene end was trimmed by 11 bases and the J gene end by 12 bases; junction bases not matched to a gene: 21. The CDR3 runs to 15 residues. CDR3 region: CAGSTTSGSLGTTYF. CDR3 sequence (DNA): TGTGCCGGGTCTACAACTAGCGGGAGCCTAGGAACAACGTACTTC.

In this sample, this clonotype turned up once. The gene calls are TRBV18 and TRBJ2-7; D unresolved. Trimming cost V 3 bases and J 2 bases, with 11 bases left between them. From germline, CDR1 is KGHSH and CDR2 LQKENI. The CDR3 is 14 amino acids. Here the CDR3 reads CASSPAAAPYEQYV. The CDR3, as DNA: TGTGCCAGCTCACCGGCCGCTGCTCCCTACGAGCAGTACGTC.

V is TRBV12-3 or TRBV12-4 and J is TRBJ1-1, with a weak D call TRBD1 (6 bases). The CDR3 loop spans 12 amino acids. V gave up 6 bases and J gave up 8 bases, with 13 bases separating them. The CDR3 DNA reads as TGTGCCAGCAGGAGACAGGCTGAAGAAGCTTTCTTT. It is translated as CASRRQAEEAFF.

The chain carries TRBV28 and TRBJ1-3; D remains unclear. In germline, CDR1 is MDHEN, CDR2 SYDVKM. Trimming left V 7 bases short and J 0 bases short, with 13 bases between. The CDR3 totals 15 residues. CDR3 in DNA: TGTGCCAGCATCCTAAGTAGGATCTCTGGAAACACCATATATTTT. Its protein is CASILSRISGNTIYF.